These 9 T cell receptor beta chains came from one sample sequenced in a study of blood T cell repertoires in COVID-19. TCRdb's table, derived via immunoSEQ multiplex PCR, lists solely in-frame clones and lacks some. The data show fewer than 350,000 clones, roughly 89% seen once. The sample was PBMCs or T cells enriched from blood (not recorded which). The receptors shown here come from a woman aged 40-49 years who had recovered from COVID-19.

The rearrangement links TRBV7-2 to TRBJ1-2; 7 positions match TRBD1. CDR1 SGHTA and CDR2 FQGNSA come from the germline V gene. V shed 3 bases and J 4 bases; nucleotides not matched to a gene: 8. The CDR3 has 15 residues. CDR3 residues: CASSLGQGEPYGYTF. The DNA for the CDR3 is TGTGCCAGCAGCTTGGGGCAGGGGGAGCCCTATGGCTACACCTTC.

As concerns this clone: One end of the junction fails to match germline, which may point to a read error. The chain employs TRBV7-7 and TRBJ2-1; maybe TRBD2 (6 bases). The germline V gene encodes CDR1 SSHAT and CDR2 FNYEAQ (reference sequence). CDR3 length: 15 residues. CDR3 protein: CASSKTGDPYNEQFF. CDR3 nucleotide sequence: TGTGCTAGCAGCAAAACGGGAGACCCATACAATGAGCAGTTCTTC.

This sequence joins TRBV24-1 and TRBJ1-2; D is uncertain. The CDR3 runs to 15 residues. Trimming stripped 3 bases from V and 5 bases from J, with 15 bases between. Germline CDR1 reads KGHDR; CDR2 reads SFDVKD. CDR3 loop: CATSDESSSGYGYTF. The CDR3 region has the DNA TGTGCCACCAGTGATGAGTCCAGTTCCGGGTATGGCTACACCTTC.

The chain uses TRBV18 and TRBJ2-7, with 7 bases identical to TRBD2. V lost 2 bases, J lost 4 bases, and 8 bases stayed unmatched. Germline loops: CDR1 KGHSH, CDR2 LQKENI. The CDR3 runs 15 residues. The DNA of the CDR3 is TGTGCCAGCTCACCAGGACTAGGGGAAGCTTACGAGCAGTACTTC. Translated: CASSPGLGEAYEQYF.

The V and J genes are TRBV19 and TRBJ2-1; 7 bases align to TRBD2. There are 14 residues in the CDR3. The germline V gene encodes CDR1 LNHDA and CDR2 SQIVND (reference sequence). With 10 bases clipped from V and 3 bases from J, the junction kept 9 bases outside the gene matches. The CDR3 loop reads CATATWTSYNEQFF. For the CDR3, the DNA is TGTGCCACCGCCACCTGGACTAGCTACAATGAGCAGTTCTTC.

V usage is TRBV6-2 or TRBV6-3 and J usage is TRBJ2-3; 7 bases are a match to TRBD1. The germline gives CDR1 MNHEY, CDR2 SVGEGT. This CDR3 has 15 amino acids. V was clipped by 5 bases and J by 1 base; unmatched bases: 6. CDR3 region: CASSQQGLGTDTQYF. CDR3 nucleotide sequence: TGTGCCAGCAGTCAACAGGGGTTGGGCACAGATACGCAGTATTTT.

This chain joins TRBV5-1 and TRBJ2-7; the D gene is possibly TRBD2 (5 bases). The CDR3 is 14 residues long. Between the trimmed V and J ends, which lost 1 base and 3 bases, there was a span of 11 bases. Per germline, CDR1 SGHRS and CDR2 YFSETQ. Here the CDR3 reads CASSLRGLFYEQYF. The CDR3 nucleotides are TGCGCCAGCAGCTTGCGGGGTCTCTTCTACGAGCAGTACTTC.

The CDR3 sequence: CASSEAGRGRKNGYTF. CDR3 coding DNA: TGTGCCAGCAGTGAAGCAGGGCGGGGGCGCAAGAATGGCTACACCTTC. The V call is TRBV6-1, the J call TRBJ1-2; tentatively, D is TRBD1 (6 bases). The V end lost 0 bases, the J end lost 6 bases, and 17 bases lay between the germline ends. From germline, CDR1 is MNHNS and CDR2 SASEGT. The CDR3 runs 16 residues.

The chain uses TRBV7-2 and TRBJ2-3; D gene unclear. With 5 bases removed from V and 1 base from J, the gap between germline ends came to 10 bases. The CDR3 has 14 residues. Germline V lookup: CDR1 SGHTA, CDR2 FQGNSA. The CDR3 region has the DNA TGTGCCAGCAGCACTTATGGAGGCACAGATACGCAGTATTTT. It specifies CASSTYGGTDTQYF.